This T cell receptor (beta chain) was found in a study of cytomegalovirus exposure and HLA in healthy donors. Primers: 60 Vbeta forward and 13 Jbeta reverse. TCRdb's table, derived via immunoSEQ multiplex PCR, lists solely in-frame clones and lacks some. The data hold roughly 120,000 clones, with approximately 80% observed a single time. CDR3 length: 14 residues. Germline CDR1 is MNHEY and CDR2 is SMNVEV (reference sequence). V was trimmed by 3 bases and J by 7 bases, leaving 16 bases between them. The TCR sequence derives from a male donor in good health and CMV-seronegative. This chain links TRBV27 with TRBJ2-7; maybe TRBD2 (5 bases). What was sequenced was PBMCs. CDR3 protein: CASSFQIRTGEQYF. The CDR3 DNA is TGTGCCAGCAGTTTCCAGATAAGGACGGGGGAGCAGTACTTC.